This T cell receptor (beta chain) originates from a study of T cells in Graves' hyperthyroidism and ophthalmopathy. Study-level results: The model made its ophthalmopathy prediction, and onset followed a median around 6.5 months later.

Patients were excluded for uncontrolled infection, other autoimmune disease, pregnancy or lactation. Clinical symptoms, serum thyroxine, TRAb, thyroid ultrasound and orbital computed tomography informed diagnoses. CDR1 and CDR2 (germline): LGHDT, YNNKEL (reference sequence). The CDR3 has 15 residues. Trimming left V 2 bases short and J 9 bases short, with 16 bases between. Details on this clonotype: The antigen remains unidentified. This clone may be a read error of a much larger clone one base away.

Researchers took RNA transcripts and amplified the TCR beta CDR3 regions from them. Researchers ran a first-round RT-PCR on the TCR CDR3 using the HTBI primer set. From the multiplex PCR reads, TCRdb called clonotypes with MiXCR, one entry per CDR3 protein. The sample records some 580,000 distinct CDR3 sequences, roughly 15% being singletons. This TCR was recovered from a woman aged 40 to 50 with Graves' ophthalmopathy. The specimen sequenced was blood. The V gene is TRBV3-1, the J gene TRBJ2-2; D might be TRBD2 (6 bases). The CDR3 region is CASSQPTGGIRELFF. The CDR3 DNA is TGTGCCAGCAGCCAACCTACCGGGGGTATCAGGGAGCTGTTTTTT.